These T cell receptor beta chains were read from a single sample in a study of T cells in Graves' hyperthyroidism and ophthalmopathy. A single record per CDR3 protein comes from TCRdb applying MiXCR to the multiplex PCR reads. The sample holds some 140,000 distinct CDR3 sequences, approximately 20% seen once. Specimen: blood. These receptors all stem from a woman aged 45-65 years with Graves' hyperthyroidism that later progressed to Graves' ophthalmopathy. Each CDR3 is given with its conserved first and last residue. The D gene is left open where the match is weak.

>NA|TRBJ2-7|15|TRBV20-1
CSASDRRVSSYEQYF
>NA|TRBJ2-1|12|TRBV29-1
CSVETPGGGQFF
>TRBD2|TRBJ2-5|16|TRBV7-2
CANSPRLAGLPKTQYF
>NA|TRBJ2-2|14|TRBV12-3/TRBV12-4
CASSLTGLGGELFF
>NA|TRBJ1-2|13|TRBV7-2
CASSLAAGNGYTF
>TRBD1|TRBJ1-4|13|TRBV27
CASSKQGAEKLFF
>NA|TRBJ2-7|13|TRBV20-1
CSARALISYEQYF
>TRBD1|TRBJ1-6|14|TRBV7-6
CASSLGQGDSPLHF
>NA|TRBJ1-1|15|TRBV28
CASREISWRRFEAFF
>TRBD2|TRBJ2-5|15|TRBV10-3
CANQSGRALQETQYF
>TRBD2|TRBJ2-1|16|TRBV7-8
CASSSTQTSGSNEQFF
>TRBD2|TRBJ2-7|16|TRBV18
CASSPTRTSGSYEQYF
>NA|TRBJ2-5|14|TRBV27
CASSLWGRQETQYF
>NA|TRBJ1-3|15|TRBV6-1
CASSEGFYSGTTIYF
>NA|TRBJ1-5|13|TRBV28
CASRPTGSQPQHF
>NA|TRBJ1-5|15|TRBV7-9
CASSLVGAANQPQHF
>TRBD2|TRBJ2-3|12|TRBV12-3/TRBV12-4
CASSPSSGGQYF
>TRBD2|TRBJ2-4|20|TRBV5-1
CASSLAPLAGGSVSKNIQYF
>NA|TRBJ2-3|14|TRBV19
CASSPDPRGDTQYF
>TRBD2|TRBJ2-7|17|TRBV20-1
CSAIGLAGGRVVGEQYF
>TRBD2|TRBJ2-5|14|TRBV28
CASSFTGGRETQYF
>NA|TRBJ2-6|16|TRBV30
CAWSTTHRSGANVLTF
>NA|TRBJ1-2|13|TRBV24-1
CATSGEGPEGYTF
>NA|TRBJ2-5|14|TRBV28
CASSLGRARETQYF
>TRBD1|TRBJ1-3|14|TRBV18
CASSLDRAGNTIYF
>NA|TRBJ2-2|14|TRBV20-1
CSARSTDPTGELFF
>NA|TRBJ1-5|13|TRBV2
CASVRYSNQPQHF
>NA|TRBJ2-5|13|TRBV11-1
CASSRASGETQYF
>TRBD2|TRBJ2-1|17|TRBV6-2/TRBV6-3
CASSYPLAGVTYNEQFF
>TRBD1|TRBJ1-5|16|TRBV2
CASGGQGQASNQPQHF
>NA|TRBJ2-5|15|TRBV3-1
CASSQQQNPPLAQYF
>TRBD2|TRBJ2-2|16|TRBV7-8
CASSRRTSGRPGELFF
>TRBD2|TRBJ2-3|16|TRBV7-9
CASSLGLAGVSDTQYF
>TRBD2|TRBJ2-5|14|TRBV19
CASSTGLAGETQYF
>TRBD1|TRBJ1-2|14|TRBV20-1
CSARDPGQLHGYTF
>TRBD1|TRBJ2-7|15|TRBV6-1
CASSEAGTGVNEQYF
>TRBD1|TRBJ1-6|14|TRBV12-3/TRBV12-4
CASSAGTGNSPLHF
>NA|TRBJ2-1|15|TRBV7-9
CASSLAAVVSGEQFF
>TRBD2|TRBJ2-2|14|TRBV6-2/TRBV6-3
CASRPSGYTGELFF
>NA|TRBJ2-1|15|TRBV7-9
CASSPTSLSYNEQFF
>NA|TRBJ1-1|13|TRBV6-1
CASADGLSPEAFF
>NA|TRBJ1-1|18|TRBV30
CAWSDPGLTRTMNTEAFF
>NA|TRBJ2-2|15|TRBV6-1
CASSPRSRETGELFF
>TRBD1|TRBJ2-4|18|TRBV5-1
CASSVSGTGRLAKNIQYF
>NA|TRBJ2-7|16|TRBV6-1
CASSQHLGGFRDEQYF
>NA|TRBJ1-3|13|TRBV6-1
CASRGPGGNTIYF